The 27 T cell receptor beta chains listed next were all sequenced from one sample in a study of OX40 agonist ivuxolimab in advanced cancers. Sequencing was performed with immunoSEQ multiplex PCR; in TCRdb, only in-frame clones are kept and a portion is missing. The profile shows tens of thousands of clones, more than 85% of them singletons. The source material was CD4+ or CD8+ T cells sorted from blood, sampled in a trial of the OX40 agonist ivuxolimab. The receptors originated from an adult with an advanced solid tumor such as melanoma, head and neck, liver or kidney cancer.

The chain carries TRBV9 and TRBJ2-2, with D possibly TRBD1 on 6 matching bases. The CDR3 is 16 residues long. In germline, CDR1 is SGDLS, CDR2 YYNGEE. V was shortened by 2 bases and J by 0 bases, with 11 bases between the two germline ends. CDR3 in amino acids: CASSVGADPNTGELFF. CDR3 nucleotides: TGTGCCAGCAGCGTGGGGGCTGACCCGAACACCGGGGAGCTGTTTTTT. Based on the CDR3 plus reference TRBV9 and TRBJ2-2, the full variable domain is DSGVTQTPKHLITATGQRVTLRCSPRSGDLSVYWYQQSLDQGLQFLIQYYNGEERAKGNILERFSAQQFPDLHSELNLSSLELGDSALYFCASSVGADPNTGELFFGEGSRLTVL.

V gene TRBV5-1 combines with J gene TRBJ2-3; 14 bases agree with TRBD2. This CDR3 is built from 17 residues. Germline-derived CDR1 and CDR2 are SGHRS and YFSETQ. The trim removed 4 bases at V and 2 bases at J, leaving 6 bases unmatched. The CDR3 coding sequence is TGCGCCAGCAGCGAGACTAGCGGGAGGGCCAACACAGATACGCAGTATTTT. This gives the protein CASSETSGRANTDTQYF.

This chain connects TRBV11-2 to TRBJ2-3; D ambiguous. The germline gives CDR1 SGHAT, CDR2 FQNNGV. This CDR3 comprises 16 residues. V was trimmed by 5 bases and J by 6 bases, leaving 21 bases between them. The CDR3 nucleotides read TGTGCCAGCAGCCTCCCCGTCGGCTCCGCGAGGGATACGCAGTATTTT. It encodes CASSLPVGSARDTQYF.

This sequence joins TRBV14 and TRBJ2-5; 8 bases line up with TRBD1. The CDR3 totals 12 residues. The germline V gene has CDR1 SGHDN and CDR2 FVKESK. J lost 6 bases, V lost 6 bases, and 3 bases had no gene match. DNA of the CDR3: TGTGCCAGCAGTCGACAGGGGAAGACCCAGTACTTC. Its translation: CASSRQGKTQYF.

V gene TRBV19 combines with J gene TRBJ2-2; 11 bases map to TRBD1. Germline CDR1 and CDR2: LNHDA and SQIVND (reference sequence). V shed 5 bases, J shed 2 bases, and the junction held 7 bases outside the gene matches. The CDR3 spans 17 residues. The CDR3 here is CASSPSRTGGNTGELFF. The CDR3 DNA follows: TGTGCCAGTAGTCCTTCGCGGACAGGGGGCAACACCGGGGAGCTGTTTTTT.

This chain links TRBV14 with TRBJ2-7, with D tentatively TRBD2 (5 bases). Deletions cut 4 bases from V and 7 bases from J, with 14 bases between. The length of the CDR3 is 13 residues. In germline, CDR1 is SGHDN, CDR2 FVKESK. In DNA form, the CDR3 reads TGTGCCAGCAGCCCCCGTCTAGCAAGTGAGCAGTACTTC. Residues: CASSPRLASEQYF.

V and J are TRBV28 and TRBJ2-2, with TRBD1 matching 9 bases. Looked up from germline, CDR1 is MDHEN and CDR2 is SYDVKM. The CDR3 totals 16 residues. V trimming: 3 bases; J trimming: 5 bases; junction bases outside the gene matches: 7. The CDR3 sequence is CASSFTGTGKTGELFF. The CDR3 region has the DNA TGTGCCAGCAGTTTTACTGGGACAGGGAAGACCGGGGAGCTGTTTTTT.

The chain employs TRBV5-4 and TRBJ2-2, with TRBD1 matching 8 bases. CDR1 is SGHNT and CDR2 is YYREEE in the germline V gene (reference sequence). The junction had 8 bases not matched to a gene; V was cut back by 2 bases and J by 5 bases. The CDR3 contains 16 residues. CDR3 nucleotides: TGTGCCAGCAGCTTTAATTTACAGGGGGATACCGGGGAGCTGTTTTTT. It translates to CASSFNLQGDTGELFF.

The chain employs TRBV5-1 and TRBJ1-2; 8 positions agree with TRBD1. CDR3 length: 14 residues. The germline V gene encodes CDR1 SGHRS and CDR2 YFSETQ. V dropped 4 bases and J dropped 4; count of bases not matched to a gene: 6. The CDR3 reads CASSTDRGGYGYTF. In nucleotides, the CDR3 is TGCGCCAGCAGCACCGACAGGGGAGGCTATGGCTACACCTTC. Full variable domain (outside the CDR3, taken from reference TRBV5-1 and TRBJ1-2): KAGVTQTPRYLIKTRGQQVTLSCSPISGHRSVSWYQQTPGQGLQFLFEYFSETQRNKGNFPGRFSGRQFSNSRSEMNVSTLELGDSALYLCASSTDRGGYGYTFGSGTRLTVV.

The chain joins TRBV7-3 to TRBJ1-1; D not certain. Germline CDR1 is SGHTA and CDR2 is FQGTGA. The V gene lost 2 bases and the J gene lost 0 bases, with 4 bases spanning the gap. CDR3 size: 13 residues. The CDR3 spells CASSLFVNTEAFF. For the CDR3, the DNA is TGTGCCAGCAGCTTATTCGTGAACACTGAAGCTTTCTTT.

This clone was counted once. J is TRBJ2-3 and V is TRBV6-5, with D perhaps given as TRBD1 or TRBD2 (5 bases each). This CDR3 region has 14 residues. Germline CDR1 MNHEY, CDR2 SVGAGI. V was trimmed by 5 bases and J by 11 bases, leaving 20 bases between them. CDR3 nucleotide sequence: TGTGCCAGCAGTCAACGACAGTGGGGGATGAGGCAGTATTTT. It specifies CASSQRQWGMRQYF.

The gene calls are TRBV9 and TRBJ2-5, with a tentative D call TRBD1 (5 bases). Trimming left V 3 bases short and J 5 bases short, with 17 bases between. CDR1 and CDR2 from the germline V gene are SGDLS and YYNGEE. The CDR3 covers 15 residues. The CDR3 loop is CASSASQGMGETQYF. CDR3 nucleotides: TGTGCCAGCAGCGCCTCCCAGGGAATGGGGGAGACCCAGTACTTC. The full variable domain, rest sourced from reference TRBV9 and TRBJ2-5, is DSGVTQTPKHLITATGQRVTLRCSPRSGDLSVYWYQQSLDQGLQFLIQYYNGEERAKGNILERFSAQQFPDLHSELNLSSLELGDSALYFCASSASQGMGETQYFGPGTRLLVL.

The sample holds one count of this clone. V is TRBV28 and J is TRBJ2-3, with D unclear. The V gene lost 7 bases and the J gene lost 3 bases, with 20 bases spanning the gap. Per the germline V gene, CDR1 is MDHEN and CDR2 is SYDVKM. CDR3 length: 16 residues. CDR3 nucleotides: TGTGCCAGCATTCCCCCGATCCGCCGTGGGACAGATACGCAGTATTTT. It specifies CASIPPIRRGTDTQYF.

As concerns this clone: At one end, the junction sequence differs from germline, possibly due to a read error. The chain couples TRBV7-2 to TRBJ2-3, with D tentatively TRBD2 (5 bases). This CDR3 spans 15 amino acids. The germline CDR1 and CDR2 sequences are SGHTA and FQGNSA. CDR3 sequence reads: CASSVAGGRTDTQYF. CDR3 coding DNA: TGTGCCAGCAGCGTAGCCGGCGGGCGCACAGATACGCAGTATTTT.

The V and J genes are TRBV2 and TRBJ2-1; 8 positions agree with TRBD2. Trimming took 5 bases from V and 8 from J; bases not matched to a gene: 11. Germline CDR1 is SNHLY and CDR2 is FYNNEI. The CDR3 length is 15 residues. CDR3 sequence (DNA): TGTGCCAGCAGTCTCCGGACTAGCTACAGCGATGAGCAGTTCTTC. It encodes CASSLRTSYSDEQFF.

CDR3: CASSVGGGADLTEAFF. The CDR3 region has the DNA TGTGCCAGCAGCGTAGGTGGGGGCGCGGATTTGACTGAAGCTTTCTTT. The chain is built from TRBV9 and TRBJ1-1; TRBD1 might be the D (6 bases). Germline V gene sequence: CDR1 SGDLS, CDR2 YYNGEE. With 0 bases removed from V and 5 bases from J, the gap between germline ends came to 17 bases. The CDR3 is 16 residues long.

This clone has just one count. The rearrangement joins TRBV9 to TRBJ1-5; no definite D call. Trimming left V 3 bases short and J 3 bases short, with 7 bases between. Germline CDR1 SGDLS, CDR2 YYNGEE. The CDR3 runs to 13 residues. This CDR3 is CASSEGPNQPQHF. The CDR3 bases are TGTGCCAGCAGCGAAGGCCCCAATCAGCCCCAGCATTTT.

This sequence joins TRBV19 and TRBJ2-2; D remains unclear. Germline V lookup: CDR1 LNHDA, CDR2 SQIVND (reference sequence). This CDR3 region has 12 residues. V lost 4 bases to trimming and J lost 4 bases, with 4 bases between them. CDR3 in amino acids: CASSRGTGELFF. The CDR3 DNA reads as TGTGCCAGTAGTAGGGGCACCGGGGAGCTGTTTTTT.

The rearrangement links TRBV15 to TRBJ1-3; D is unclear. This CDR3 has 17 amino acids. CDR1 and CDR2 from the germline V gene are LNHNV and YYDKDF (reference sequence). Deletions cut 0 bases from V and 0 bases from J, with 12 bases between. The DNA for the CDR3 is TGTGCCACCAGCAGAGACGGACTACTGTTCTCTGGAAACACCATATATTTT. Amino acid sequence: CATSRDGLLFSGNTIYF.

This clone has only a few counts. The chain employs TRBV5-1 and TRBJ2-5; unclear D gene. Trimming stripped 2 bases from V and 3 bases from J, with 2 bases between. Looked up from germline, CDR1 is SGHRS and CDR2 is YFSETQ. The CDR3 totals 11 residues. CDR3 sequence: CASSFEETQYF. DNA of the CDR3: TGCGCCAGCAGCTTTGAAGAGACCCAGTACTTC.

The V gene is TRBV29-1, the J gene TRBJ2-7, with 9 bases identical to TRBD2. Germline lookup yields CDR1 SQVTM and CDR2 ANQGSEA. The length of the CDR3 is 13 residues. Unmatched junction bases numbered 7, after V lost 7 bases and J lost 3 bases. The CDR3 nucleotides read TGCAGCGCTTTAGCGGGAGAGGACTACGAGCAGTACTTC. It codes for CSALAGEDYEQYF.

This chain connects TRBV29-1 to TRBJ1-2, with a possible D match to TRBD1 (5 bases). The CDR3 runs to 12 residues. Trimming pared 6 bases from V and 5 bases from J, leaving 13 bases between. Germline loops: CDR1 SQVTM, CDR2 ANQGSEA. The DNA for the CDR3 is TGCAGCGTGCCTGGACGGGGGTATGGCTACACCTTC. This sequence encodes CSVPGRGYGYTF.

The J gene is TRBJ2-7, the V gene TRBV11-2; D remains ambiguous. With 5 bases removed from V and 1 base from J, the gap between germline ends came to 18 bases. The CDR3 runs 16 residues. CDR1 and CDR2 (germline): SGHAT, FQNNGV. The CDR3 bases are TGTGCCAGCAGCCCGAACAGCCTCTCCGTATCCTACGAGCAGTACTTC. As protein: CASSPNSLSVSYEQYF.

The chain couples TRBV21-1 to TRBJ2-4; TRBD2 was called by the table and not checked on the DNA. TRBV21-1 constitutes a pseudogene. The CDR3 length is 18 residues. DNA of the CDR3: TGTGCCAGCAGCAAAGTTTGGTTCGCGGTGCTAGCCAAAAACATTCAGTACTTC. Its translation: CASSKVWFAVLAKNIQYF.

This clone was recorded only once. The chain uses TRBV11-1 and TRBJ2-7; the D gene is possibly TRBD2 (5 bases). Trimming cost V 5 bases and J 0 bases, with 11 bases left between them. Germline V gives CDR1 SGHAT, CDR2 FQDESV (reference sequence). This CDR3 has 14 amino acids. Written as DNA, the CDR3 is TGTGCCAGCAGCCGTCAAAGCGGCTCCTACGAGCAGTACTTC. As protein: CASSRQSGSYEQYF.

The chain links TRBV5-1 to TRBJ2-7; TRBD2 might be the D (5 bases). This CDR3 spans 16 amino acids. The ends were cut back, 6 bases at V and 1 base at J, with 20 bases in the middle. Germline assignment: CDR1 SGHRS and CDR2 YFSETQ. DNA for the CDR3: TGCGCCAGCAATTTCGGGTCCAGCGGACCTTCCTACGAGCAGTACTTC. As protein: CASNFGSSGPSYEQYF. Looking up the rest from reference TRBV5-1 and TRBJ2-7 gives the full variable domain: KAGVTQTPRYLIKTRGQQVTLSCSPISGHRSVSWYQQTPGQGLQFLFEYFSETQRNKGNFPGRFSGRQFSNSRSEMNVSTLELGDSALYLCASNFGSSGPSYEQYFGPGTRLTVT.

The J gene is TRBJ1-3, the V gene TRBV28; D is unresolved. Trimming pared 10 bases from V and 0 bases from J, leaving 13 bases between. There are 14 residues in the CDR3. CDR1 and CDR2 from the germline V gene are MDHEN and SYDVKM. The CDR3 sequence is CATAPRHSGNTIYF. The DNA of the CDR3 is TGTGCCACAGCTCCTAGGCACTCTGGAAACACCATATATTTT.